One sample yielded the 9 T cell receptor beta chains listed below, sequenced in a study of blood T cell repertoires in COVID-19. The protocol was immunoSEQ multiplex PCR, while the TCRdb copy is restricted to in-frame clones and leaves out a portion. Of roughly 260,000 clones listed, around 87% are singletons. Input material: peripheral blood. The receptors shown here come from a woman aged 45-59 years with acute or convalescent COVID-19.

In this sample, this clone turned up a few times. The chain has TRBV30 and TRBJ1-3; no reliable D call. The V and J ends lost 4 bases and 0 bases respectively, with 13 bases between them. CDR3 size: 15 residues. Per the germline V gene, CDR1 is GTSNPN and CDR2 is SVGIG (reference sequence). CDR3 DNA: TGTGCCTGGACGGGAGTAGGACTCTCTGGAAACACCATATATTTT. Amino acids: CAWTGVGLSGNTIYF.

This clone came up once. The CDR3 DNA follows: TGTGCCATCAGTGTACAGCCTAATGAAAAACTGTTTTTT. Translating it yields CAISVQPNEKLFF. V usage is TRBV10-3 and J usage is TRBJ1-4, with D unclear. Trimming removed 4 bases from V and 3 bases from J, with 6 bases in between. The CDR3 sequence is 13 residues long. Germline CDR1 ENHRY, CDR2 SYGVKD.

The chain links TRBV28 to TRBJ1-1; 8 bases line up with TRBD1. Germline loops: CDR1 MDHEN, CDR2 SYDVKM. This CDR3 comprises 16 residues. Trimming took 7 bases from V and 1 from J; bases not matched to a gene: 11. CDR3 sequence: CASITGTGHTNTEAFF. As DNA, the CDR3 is TGTGCCAGCATTACCGGGACAGGCCATACGAACACTGAAGCTTTCTTT.

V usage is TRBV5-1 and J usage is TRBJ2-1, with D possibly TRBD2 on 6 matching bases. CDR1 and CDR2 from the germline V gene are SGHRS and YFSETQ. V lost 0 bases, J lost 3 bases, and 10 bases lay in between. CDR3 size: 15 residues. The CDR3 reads CASSLEASDYNEQFF. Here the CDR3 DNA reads TGCGCCAGCAGCTTGGAGGCTAGCGACTACAATGAGCAGTTCTTC.

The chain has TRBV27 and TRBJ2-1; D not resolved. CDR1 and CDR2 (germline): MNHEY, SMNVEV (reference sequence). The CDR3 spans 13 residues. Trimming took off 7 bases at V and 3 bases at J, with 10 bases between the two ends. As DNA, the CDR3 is TGTGCCAGCATAAGCCCCTTCTACAATGAGCAGTTCTTC. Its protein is CASISPFYNEQFF.

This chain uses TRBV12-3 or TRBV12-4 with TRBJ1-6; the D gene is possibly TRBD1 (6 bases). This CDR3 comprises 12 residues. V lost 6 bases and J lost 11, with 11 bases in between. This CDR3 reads CASRTGRAPLHF. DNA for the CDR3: TGTGCCAGCAGAACAGGGAGAGCACCCCTCCACTTT.

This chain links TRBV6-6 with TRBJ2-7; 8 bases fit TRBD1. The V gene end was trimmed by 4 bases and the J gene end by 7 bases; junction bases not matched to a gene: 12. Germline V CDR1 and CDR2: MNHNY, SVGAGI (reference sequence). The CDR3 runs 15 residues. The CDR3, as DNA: TGTGCCAGCAGTTCCCCCGGACAGGGTCGAGGAGAGCAGTACTTC. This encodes CASSSPGQGRGEQYF.

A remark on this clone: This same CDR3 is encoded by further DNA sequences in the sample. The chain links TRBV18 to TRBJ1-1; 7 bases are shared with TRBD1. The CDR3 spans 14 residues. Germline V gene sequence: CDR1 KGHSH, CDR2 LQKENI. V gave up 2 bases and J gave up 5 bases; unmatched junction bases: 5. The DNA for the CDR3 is TGTGCCAGCTCACCAGGGCAGGGGGTAACTGAAGCTTTCTTT. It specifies CASSPGQGVTEAFF.

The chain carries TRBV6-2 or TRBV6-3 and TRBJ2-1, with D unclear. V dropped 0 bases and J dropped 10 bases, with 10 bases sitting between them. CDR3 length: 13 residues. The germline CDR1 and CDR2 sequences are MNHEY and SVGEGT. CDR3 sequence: CASSYSSPREQFF. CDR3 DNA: TGTGCCAGCAGTTACTCGAGCCCCAGGGAGCAGTTCTTC.